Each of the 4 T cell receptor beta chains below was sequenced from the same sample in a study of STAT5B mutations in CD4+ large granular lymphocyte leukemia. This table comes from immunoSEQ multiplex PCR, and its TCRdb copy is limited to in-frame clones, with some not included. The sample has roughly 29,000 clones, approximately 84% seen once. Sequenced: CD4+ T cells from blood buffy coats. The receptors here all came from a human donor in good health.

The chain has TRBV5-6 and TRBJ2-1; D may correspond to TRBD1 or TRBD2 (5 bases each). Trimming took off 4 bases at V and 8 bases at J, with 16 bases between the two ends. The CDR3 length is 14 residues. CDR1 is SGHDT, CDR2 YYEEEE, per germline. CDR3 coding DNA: TGTGCCAGCAGCCCGATGGGGCTAGCCTATGAGCAGTTCTTC. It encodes CASSPMGLAYEQFF.

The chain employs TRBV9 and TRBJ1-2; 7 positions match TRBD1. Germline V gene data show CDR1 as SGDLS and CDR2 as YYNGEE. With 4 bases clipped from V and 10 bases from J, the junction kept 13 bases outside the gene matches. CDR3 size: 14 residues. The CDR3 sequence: CASSPSTGSDIYTF. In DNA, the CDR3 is TGTGCCAGCAGCCCATCGACAGGGAGTGATATCTACACCTTC.

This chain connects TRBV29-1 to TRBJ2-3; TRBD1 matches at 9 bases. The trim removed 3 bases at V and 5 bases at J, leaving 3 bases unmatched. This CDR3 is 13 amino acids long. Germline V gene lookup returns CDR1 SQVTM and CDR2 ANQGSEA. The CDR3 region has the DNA TGCAGCGTTGACGGACAGGGGATAGATACGCAGTATTTT. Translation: CSVDGQGIDTQYF.

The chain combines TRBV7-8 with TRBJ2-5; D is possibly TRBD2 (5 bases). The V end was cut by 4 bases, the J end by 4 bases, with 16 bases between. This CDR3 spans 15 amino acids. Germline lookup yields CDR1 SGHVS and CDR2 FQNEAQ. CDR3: CASSSVGGSRETQYF. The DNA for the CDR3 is TGTGCCAGCAGCTCCGTCGGAGGCTCGCGAGAGACCCAGTACTTC.